This is a list of T cell receptor beta chains from one sample in a study of response to subunit inactivated influenza vaccine. TCRdb analysed the RT-PCR reads with MiXCR anew, one entry per CDR3 protein. This table holds hundreds of thousands of distinct CDR3 sequences, approximately 14% found once. Sequenced here: PBMCs from blood, sampled roughly 15 days before vaccination. The source of these receptors is a man aged 50 or older who received an inactivated influenza vaccine. The conserved cysteine and the conserved F or W are not part of the CDR3 here.

cdr3_aa: ASSISGTGGNEQY
v_call: TRBV6-1

cdr3_aa: ASSQVVGAGAYSNQPQH
v_call: TRBV4-3

cdr3_aa: ATSDAGISGELF
v_call: TRBV24-1

cdr3_aa: ASSLGDYPSYNEQF
v_call: TRBV5-1

cdr3_aa: ASSLSSGAQYEQY
v_call: TRBV5-1

cdr3_aa: ASSLGASDQPQH
v_call: TRBV5-1

cdr3_aa: ASSLVGASEQY
v_call: TRBV11-3

cdr3_aa: ASSFSDTGANVLT
v_call: TRBV12-3/TRBV12-4

cdr3_aa: ASTLIAGALNNEQF
v_call: TRBV4-1

cdr3_aa: ASSLPSGRKNTEAF
v_call: TRBV7-9

cdr3_aa: ASSRDGLRNYGYT
v_call: TRBV6-2/TRBV6-3

cdr3_aa: ASSRDSLTETQY
v_call: TRBV4-3

cdr3_aa: AWSQVPKNTEAF
v_call: TRBV30

cdr3_aa: ASSPALGQGADGYT
v_call: TRBV7-2

cdr3_aa: ASSSSGSGIHEQF
v_call: TRBV28

cdr3_aa: ASSLPPGQLTF
v_call: TRBV5-6

cdr3_aa: ASSPDIGNEAF
v_call: TRBV2

cdr3_aa: ASSGREALTDTQY
v_call: TRBV7-9

cdr3_aa: ASSLDLRGLQF
v_call: TRBV11-2

cdr3_aa: ASSYSLQGTDTQY
v_call: TRBV6-5

cdr3_aa: ASSGDMTVGETQY
v_call: TRBV6-1

cdr3_aa: SAMRHEQF
v_call: TRBV20-1

cdr3_aa: ASSPRDRGDYEQY
v_call: TRBV7-9

cdr3_aa: ATSESKGNTIY
v_call: TRBV24-1

cdr3_aa: ASSLGGGPNGNQPQH
v_call: TRBV7-2

cdr3_aa: ATSSIQTGYNEQF
v_call: TRBV24-1

cdr3_aa: ASSPRVPTYEQY
v_call: TRBV7-9

cdr3_aa: SARDRIHTSAYEQY
v_call: TRBV20-1

cdr3_aa: ASSQDPGVGGEQF
v_call: TRBV4-1

cdr3_aa: ASSQVQGRHEQF
v_call: TRBV3-1

cdr3_aa: ASSPTWGEQF
v_call: TRBV2

cdr3_aa: ASYSTGENEQY
v_call: TRBV6-1

cdr3_aa: ASSYHRDRRFYYEQY
v_call: TRBV6-2/TRBV6-3

cdr3_aa: ASSLTSGGPDTQY
v_call: TRBV7-9

cdr3_aa: SAKVRWVPYEQY
v_call: TRBV20-1

cdr3_aa: ASSDPFKSKPYEQY
v_call: TRBV4-2

cdr3_aa: ASSRVGSRETQY
v_call: TRBV2

cdr3_aa: ASSSYRDSLNYGYT
v_call: TRBV6-2/TRBV6-3

cdr3_aa: ASSQDGGATNTGELF
v_call: TRBV4-3

cdr3_aa: AISESQGIGYGYT
v_call: TRBV10-3

cdr3_aa: ASSLTGGMGGYT
v_call: TRBV28

cdr3_aa: ASSLRLSGGELF
v_call: TRBV5-1

cdr3_aa: ASSVGGAYYEQY
v_call: TRBV9

cdr3_aa: ASSLSLRAEKLF
v_call: TRBV5-1

cdr3_aa: ASSPRTVGNTEAF
v_call: TRBV4-2

cdr3_aa: ASSYYRVGGAGGPLTGELF
v_call: TRBV6-2/TRBV6-3

cdr3_aa: ASSQGGNYEQY
v_call: TRBV7-3

cdr3_aa: ASSSGGASGATQY
v_call: TRBV7-3

cdr3_aa: ASSPGTQGNQPQH
v_call: TRBV12-3/TRBV12-4

cdr3_aa: ASSQDGGSGAGELF
v_call: TRBV4-1

cdr3_aa: ASSGSPGTVYEQY
v_call: TRBV6-1

cdr3_aa: ASSSEGARSPLS
v_call: TRBV28

cdr3_aa: ASSYSIGGPDTQY
v_call: TRBV6-5

cdr3_aa: ASSLSVNTEAF
v_call: TRBV5-1

cdr3_aa: SVEDPGTGVYYEQY
v_call: TRBV29-1

cdr3_aa: ASSYRSPGELF
v_call: TRBV6-2/TRBV6-3

cdr3_aa: SASKGRINEQF
v_call: TRBV20-1

cdr3_aa: ASSAPENTEAF
v_call: TRBV5-1

cdr3_aa: ASSWLAANAEQF
v_call: TRBV5-1

cdr3_aa: ASSLTSGSTYEQY
v_call: TRBV27